The next 30 T cell receptor beta chains were all read from a single sample in a study of T cells after yellow fever vaccination. TCRdb analysed the 5' RACE reads with MiXCR anew, one entry per CDR3 protein. The sample shows hundreds of thousands of distinct CDR3 sequences, about a fifth of them seen only once. Sequencing used PBMCs, obtained approximately 22 days after the first yellow fever vaccination. These receptors all come from a man in his late teens or twenties who received the YFV17D yellow fever vaccine.

The chain joins TRBV6-5 to TRBJ2-1; 8 nucleotides align to TRBD1. V shed 2 bases, J shed 5 bases, and the junction held 2 bases outside the gene matches. This CDR3 has 14 amino acids. Germline assignment: CDR1 MNHEY and CDR2 SVGAGI. CDR3 sequence: CASSYAGGNNEQFF. CDR3 bases: TGTGCCAGCAGTTACGCAGGGGGCAACAATGAGCAGTTCTTC.

This clonotype showed up just a few times. This rearrangement joins TRBV3-1 to TRBJ1-2; unclear D gene. Germline V gene lookup returns CDR1 LGHDT and CDR2 YNNKEL (reference sequence). CDR3 size: 12 residues. Deletions cut 0 bases from V and 7 bases from J, with 6 bases between. The CDR3: CASSQELRGYTF. The CDR3, as DNA: TGTGCCAGCAGCCAAGAGTTGCGTGGCTACACCTTC.

This clonotype was counted between two and nine times. V gene TRBV4-3 combines with J gene TRBJ1-4; the D is unclear. The CDR3 is made up of 19 amino acids. Germline V CDR1 and CDR2: LGHNA, YSLEER. Trimming removed 1 base at V and 5 bases at J, with 23 bases between. The CDR3 bases are TGCGCCAGCAGCCAAGTGATACTCGGAATGGGAAGGAAAAATGAAAAACTGTTTTTT. Its translation is CASSQVILGMGRKNEKLFF.

The rearrangement joins TRBV5-1 to TRBJ1-1, with a weak D call TRBD1 (5 bases). The germline V gene encodes CDR1 SGHRS and CDR2 YFSETQ. This CDR3 spans 16 amino acids. The V end lost 3 bases, the J end lost 0 bases, and 15 bases lay between the germline ends. In nucleotides, the CDR3 is TGCGCCAGCAGCTCAAGCCCGACAGTAATGAACACTGAAGCTTTCTTT. It is translated as CASSSSPTVMNTEAFF.

This chain connects TRBV9 to TRBJ2-1, with D possibly matching TRBD2 (5 bases). From germline, CDR1 is SGDLS and CDR2 YYNGEE. The CDR3 has 13 residues. The V gene lost 2 bases and the J gene lost 8 bases, with 11 bases spanning the gap. The CDR3 coding sequence is TGTGCCAGCAGCGTTGCTAGCAGTCATGAGCAGTTCTTC. Translated: CASSVASSHEQFF. The full variable domain, completed using reference TRBV9 and TRBJ2-1, is DSGVTQTPKHLITATGQRVTLRCSPRSGDLSVYWYQQSLDQGLQFLIQYYNGEERAKGNILERFSAQQFPDLHSELNLSSLELGDSALYFCASSVASSHEQFFGPGTRLTVL.

The rearrangement uses TRBV12-3 or TRBV12-4 and TRBJ2-2; D gene uncertain. The CDR3 runs to 17 residues. The V gene lost 7 bases and the J gene lost 0 bases, with 18 bases spanning the gap. DNA for the CDR3: TGTGCCAGCACCCCCCGTCGAAAGAGTCCGAACACCGGGGAGCTGTTTTTT. Its translation: CASTPRRKSPNTGELFF.

V gene TRBV20-1 combines with J gene TRBJ1-5; D is uncertain. The CDR3 extends over 14 amino acids. V was cut by 0 bases and J by 0 bases, with 6 bases left in between. Looked up from germline, CDR1 is DFQATT and CDR2 is SNEGSKA (reference sequence). The CDR3 nucleotides read TGCAGTGCTAGAGACCGTTCTAGCAATCAGCCCCAGCATTTT. Translation gives CSARDRSSNQPQHF.

This clonotype was detected a few times. The V gene is TRBV7-6, the J gene TRBJ2-3; D perhaps matches TRBD1 (7 bases). V dropped 7 bases and J dropped 1 base, with 21 bases sitting between them. This CDR3 contains 17 residues. Germline V gives CDR1 SGHVS, CDR2 FNYEAQ. CDR3 loop: CASTPQSEGAGTDTQYF. The DNA of the CDR3 is TGTGCCAGCACTCCCCAATCGGAGGGGGCAGGCACAGATACGCAGTATTTT. The full variable domain, rest sourced from reference TRBV7-6 and TRBJ2-3, is GAGVSQSPRYKVTKRGQDVALRCDPISGHVSLYWYRQALGQGPEFLTYFNYEAQQDKSGLPNDRFSAERPEGSISTLTIQRTEQRDSAMYRCASTPQSEGAGTDTQYFGPGTRLTVL.

The V and J genes are TRBV5-5 and TRBJ1-4, with a possible D match to TRBD1 (5 bases). V was clipped by 4 bases and J by 5 bases, with 12 bases between them. This CDR3 is built from 14 residues. Germline values: CDR1 SGHKS, CDR2 YYEKEE (reference sequence). CDR3 in DNA: TGTGCCAGCAGCCCCGAGTGGGGCAATGAAAAACTGTTTTTT. This encodes CASSPEWGNEKLFF.

The V and J genes are TRBV7-9 and TRBJ1-1; D remains ambiguous. This CDR3 has 17 amino acids. The V gene's germline CDR1 is SEHNR and CDR2 FQNEAQ (reference sequence). V was pared by 3 bases and J by 1 base, with 18 bases between. The CDR3 loop reads CASSFPQVGSENTEAFF. CDR3 coding DNA: TGTGCCAGCAGCTTTCCGCAGGTCGGGTCGGAGAACACTGAAGCTTTCTTT.

The rearrangement uses TRBV7-2 and TRBJ2-2; D gene unclear. The CDR3 covers 12 residues. V gave up 3 bases and J gave up 4 bases, with 3 bases separating them. The germline V gene encodes CDR1 SGHTA and CDR2 FQGNSA. In nucleotides, the CDR3 is TGTGCCAGCAGCTTCTTCACCGGGGAGCTGTTTTTT. Translating it yields CASSFFTGELFF.

The rearrangement uses TRBV2 and TRBJ2-3, with D possibly called TRBD1 or TRBD2 (5 bases each). Germline V gene sequence: CDR1 SNHLY, CDR2 FYNNEI. Trimming took off 5 bases at V and 5 bases at J, with 17 bases between the two ends. The CDR3 is made up of 15 amino acids. The CDR3 coding sequence is TGTGCCAGCAGTCGTCGGGACCCGGAAGGAGATACGCAGTATTTT. Translated, it gives CASSRRDPEGDTQYF.

This clonotype has just a few counts. The chain carries TRBV7-9 and TRBJ2-7; D not certain. V lost 1 base, J lost 4 bases, and 8 bases lay in between. The CDR3 spans 13 residues. Germline lookup yields CDR1 SEHNR and CDR2 FQNEAQ (reference sequence). The CDR3 loop reads CASSLGSGYEQYV. CDR3 bases: TGTGCCAGCAGCTTAGGGTCCGGATACGAGCAGTACGTC.

This clonotype was counted a few times. The genes are TRBV25-1 and TRBJ1-1, with 11 bases identical to TRBD1. The CDR3 consists of 16 residues. The ends lost 2 bases at V and 1 base at J; junction bases unmatched: 3. Germline CDR1 reads MGHDK; CDR2 reads SYGVNS. CDR3 nucleotides: TGTGCCAGCAGTGAACCGGGACAGGGGGGGAACACTGAAGCTTTCTTT. It encodes CASSEPGQGGNTEAFF.

This clonotype was found a few times. The J gene is TRBJ1-2, the V gene TRBV18; D is perhaps TRBD1 (5 bases). Per germline, CDR1 KGHSH and CDR2 LQKENI. The CDR3 runs 14 residues. Trimming took 2 bases from V and 8 from J, leaving 15 bases between them. The CDR3 sequence: CASSPDERGGGYTF. CDR3 sequence (DNA): TGTGCCAGCTCACCAGATGAAAGGGGTGGAGGCTACACCTTC.

The chain couples TRBV10-3 to TRBJ2-3, with D unclear. The length of the CDR3 is 13 residues. CDR1 is ENHRY, CDR2 SYGVKD, per germline. Trimming shortened V by 8 bases and J by 6 bases, and 15 bases separated the two germline ends. CDR3 sequence: CAIRTAVRDTQYF. The CDR3 DNA is TGTGCCATCCGGACCGCGGTACGGGATACGCAGTATTTT.

This clonotype was counted only a few times. The chain recombines TRBV6-2 or TRBV6-3 with TRBJ2-1; 7 bases fit TRBD2. V gave up 6 bases and J gave up 3 bases; unmatched junction bases: 5. Germline CDR1 reads MNHEY; CDR2 reads SVGEGT. The CDR3 contains 14 residues. CDR3 bases: TGTGCCAGCAGGCCGGGGGGTTACTACAATGAGCAGTTCTTC. Its protein product is CASRPGGYYNEQFF.

This clonotype was recorded at least ten times. The CDR3 is CASSRGGRGHSPLHF. CDR3 DNA: TGTGCCAGCAGTAGAGGAGGCAGGGGGCATTCACCCCTCCACTTT. The chain recombines TRBV27 with TRBJ1-6; TRBD1 matches 8 bases. After removal of 5 bases from V and 8 bases from J, the junction contained 8 bases not matched to a gene. The CDR3 consists of 15 residues. The germline CDR1 and CDR2 sequences are MNHEY and SMNVEV (reference sequence).

This chain connects TRBV6-1 to TRBJ1-6, with 7 bases lining up with TRBD1. There are 16 residues in the CDR3. The J segment lost 1 base and the V segment lost 6 bases, leaving 6 bases of the junction unmatched. Germline CDR1 MNHNS, CDR2 SASEGT. The CDR3: CASSRQGGSYNSPLHF. CDR3 sequence (DNA): TGTGCCAGCAGCCGGCAGGGGGGTTCCTATAATTCACCCCTCCACTTT.

V and J are TRBV2 and TRBJ2-6; D gene unclear. The V end was cut by 1 base, the J end by 4 bases, with 5 bases between. CDR1 and CDR2 from the germline V gene are SNHLY and FYNNEI. CDR3 length: 14 residues. The CDR3 region has the DNA TGTGCCAGCAGTGAAGGGGTCGGGGCCAACGTCCTGACTTTC. It codes for CASSEGVGANVLTF. The complete variable domain, with remaining parts taken from reference TRBV2 and TRBJ2-6, reads EPEVTQTPSHQVTQMGQEVILRCVPISNHLYFYWYRQILGQKVEFLVSFYNNEISEKSEIFDDQFSVERPDGSNFTLKIRSTKLEDSAMYFCASSEGVGANVLTFGAGSRLTVL.

There are a few counts of this clonotype. J is TRBJ2-7 and V is TRBV25-1; tentatively, D is TRBD2 (5 bases). Germline CDR1 MGHDK, CDR2 SYGVNS. Deletions cut 2 bases from V and 4 bases from J, with 15 bases between. This CDR3 comprises 15 residues. The CDR3 DNA sequence: TGTGCCAGCAGTGAAGGGAGTGCTGCTGGGTACGAGCAGTACTTC. Translated, it gives CASSEGSAAGYEQYF.

There are a few counts of this clonotype. V gene TRBV6-5 combines with J gene TRBJ1-4; D gene uncertain. The ends were cut back, 2 bases at V and 11 bases at J, with 6 bases in the middle. This CDR3 region has 11 residues. Germline lookup yields CDR1 MNHEY and CDR2 SVGAGI. CDR3 residues: CASSYLDKLFF. As DNA, the CDR3 is TGTGCCAGCAGTTACCTCGACAAACTGTTTTTT.

This clonotype was observed a few times. The chain has TRBV6-7 and TRBJ2-7; D possibly corresponds to TRBD1 (6 bases). TRBV6-7 is annotated as an ORF whose role is uncertain. This CDR3 has 16 amino acids. V was trimmed by 5 bases and J by 7 bases, leaving 24 bases between them. The CDR3 DNA reads as TGTGCCAGCAGTCGACTCGGGACAACCACCCCACGGGAGCAGTACGTC. As protein: CASSRLGTTTPREQYV.

This chain uses TRBV5-1 with TRBJ2-7, with D unclear. The V end was cut by 0 bases, the J end by 5 bases, with 12 bases between. The CDR3 is 14 residues long. Germline V gives CDR1 SGHRS, CDR2 YFSETQ. The CDR3 loop reads CASSLGRSGHEQYV. CDR3 nucleotides: TGCGCCAGCAGCTTGGGCCGATCCGGGCACGAGCAGTACGTC.

The chain combines TRBV10-2 with TRBJ2-7, with D possibly being TRBD2 (6 bases). V was pared by 3 bases and J by 6 bases, with 12 bases between. Germline values: CDR1 WSHSY, CDR2 SAAADI. The CDR3 is made up of 13 amino acids. The CDR3 DNA sequence: TGCGCCAGCAGTGAATTAATGGGGGGCGAGCAGTACGTC. Its translation: CASSELMGGEQYV.

The rearrangement joins TRBV11-3 to TRBJ2-3; 8 bases are shared with TRBD2. This CDR3 is built from 16 residues. Germline V CDR1 and CDR2: SGHNT, YENEEA. Germline trimming cut 5 bases from V and 4 bases from J; bases unmatched to any gene: 11. CDR3: CASSMRVAGPSDTQYF. CDR3 DNA: TGTGCCAGCAGCATGAGGGTAGCGGGGCCATCAGATACGCAGTATTTT. Based on the CDR3 plus reference TRBV11-3 and TRBJ2-3, the full variable domain is EAGVVQSPRYKIIEKKQPVAFWCNPISGHNTLYWYLQNLGQGPELLIRYENEEAVDDSQLPKDRFSAERLKGVDSTLKIQPAELGDSAVYLCASSMRVAGPSDTQYFGPGTRLTVL.

This clonotype was counted many times. The V call is TRBV29-1, the J call TRBJ2-1; D uncertain. Germline CDR1 reads SQVTM; CDR2 reads ANQGSEA. Trimming cost V 0 bases and J 10 bases, with 19 bases left between them. This CDR3 spans 15 amino acids. The DNA for the CDR3 is TGCAGCGTTGAAGATCCCGTTCGCCCACTGGGGGAGCAGTTCTTC. Its translation is CSVEDPVRPLGEQFF.

V and J are TRBV6-5 and TRBJ1-6; D not certain. CDR3 size: 14 residues. Per the germline V gene, CDR1 is MNHEY and CDR2 is SVGAGI. Trimming stripped 5 bases from V and 7 bases from J, with 12 bases between. In DNA form, the CDR3 reads TGTGCCAGCAGTCACACACTCAGGAATTCACCCCTCCACTTT. It yields the protein CASSHTLRNSPLHF.

The rearrangement links TRBV29-1 to TRBJ1-1; D is uncertain. V lost 2 bases to trimming and J lost 4 bases, with 11 bases between them. This CDR3 is built from 13 residues. Germline values: CDR1 SQVTM, CDR2 ANQGSEA. For the CDR3, the DNA is TGCAGCGTTGAACGGGGATTTGGCACTGAAGCTTTCTTT. Amino acids: CSVERGFGTEAFF.

This chain joins TRBV5-1 and TRBJ2-2; TRBD1 or TRBD2 may be the D gene (5 bases each). Trimming shortened V by 4 bases and J by 5 bases, and 18 bases separated the two germline ends. This CDR3 has 16 amino acids. Germline values: CDR1 SGHRS, CDR2 YFSETQ. The CDR3 loop is CASSPFPGRGTGELFF. In nucleotides, the CDR3 is TGCGCCAGCAGCCCATTTCCGGGACGTGGGACCGGGGAGCTGTTTTTT.